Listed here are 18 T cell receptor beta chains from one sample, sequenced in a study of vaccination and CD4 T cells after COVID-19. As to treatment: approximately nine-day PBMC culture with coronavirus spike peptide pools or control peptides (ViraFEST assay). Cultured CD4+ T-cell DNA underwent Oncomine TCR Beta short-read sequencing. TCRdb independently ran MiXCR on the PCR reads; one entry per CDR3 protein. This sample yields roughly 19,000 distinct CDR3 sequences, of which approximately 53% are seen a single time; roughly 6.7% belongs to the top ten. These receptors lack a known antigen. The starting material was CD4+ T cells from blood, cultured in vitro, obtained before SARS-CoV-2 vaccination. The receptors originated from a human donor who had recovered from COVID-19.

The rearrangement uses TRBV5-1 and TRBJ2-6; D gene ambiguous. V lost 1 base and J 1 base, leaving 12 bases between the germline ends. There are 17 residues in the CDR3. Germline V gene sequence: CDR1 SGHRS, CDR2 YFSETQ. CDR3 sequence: CASSLFTASSGANVLTF. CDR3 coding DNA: TGCGCCAGCAGCTTGTTCACAGCCAGTTCTGGGGCCAACGTCCTGACTTTC.

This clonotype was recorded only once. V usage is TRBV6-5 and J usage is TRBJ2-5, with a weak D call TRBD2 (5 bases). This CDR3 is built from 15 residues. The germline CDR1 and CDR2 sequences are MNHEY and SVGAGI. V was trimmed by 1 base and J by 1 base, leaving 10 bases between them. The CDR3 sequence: CASSYYQRSQETQYF. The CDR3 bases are TGTGCCAGCAGTTACTATCAGCGGTCCCAAGAGACCCAGTACTTC.

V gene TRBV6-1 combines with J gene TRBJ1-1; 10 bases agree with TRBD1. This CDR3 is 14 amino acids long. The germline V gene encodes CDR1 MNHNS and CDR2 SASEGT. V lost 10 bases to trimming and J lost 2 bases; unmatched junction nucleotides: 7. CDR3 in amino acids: CATYGTGVNTEAFF. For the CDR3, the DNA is TGTGCCACCTACGGGACAGGGGTCAACACTGAAGCTTTCTTT.

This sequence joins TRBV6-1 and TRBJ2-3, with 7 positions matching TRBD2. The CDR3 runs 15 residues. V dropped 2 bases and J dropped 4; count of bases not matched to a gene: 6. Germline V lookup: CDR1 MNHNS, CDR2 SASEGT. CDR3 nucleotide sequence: TGTGCCAGCAGTGAATTGAGGGGAGGGCCAGATACGCAGTATTTT. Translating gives CASSELRGGPDTQYF.

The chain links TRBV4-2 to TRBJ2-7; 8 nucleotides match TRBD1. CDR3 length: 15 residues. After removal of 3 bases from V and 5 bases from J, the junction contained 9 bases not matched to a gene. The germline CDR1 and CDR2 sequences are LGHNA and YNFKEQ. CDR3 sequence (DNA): TGTGCCAGCAGCCAGGACGGACAGGGCTATAACGAGCAGTACTTC. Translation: CASSQDGQGYNEQYF.

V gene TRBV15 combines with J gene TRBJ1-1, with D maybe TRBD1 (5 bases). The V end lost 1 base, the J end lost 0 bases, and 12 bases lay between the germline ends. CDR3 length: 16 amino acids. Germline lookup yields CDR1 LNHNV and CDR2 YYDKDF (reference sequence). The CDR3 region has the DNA TGTGCCACCAGCAGAGTCCCAGGGAACATGAACACTGAAGCTTTCTTT. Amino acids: CATSRVPGNMNTEAFF.

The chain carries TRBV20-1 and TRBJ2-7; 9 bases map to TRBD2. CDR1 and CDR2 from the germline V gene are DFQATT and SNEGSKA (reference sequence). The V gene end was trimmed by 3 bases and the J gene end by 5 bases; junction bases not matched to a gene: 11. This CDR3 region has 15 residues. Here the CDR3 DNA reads TGCAGTGCTAGCGGGGAGCGGGGGGACTGGAACGAGCAGTACTTC. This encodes CSASGERGDWNEQYF.

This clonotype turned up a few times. The CDR3 region is CASWAGGNTIYF. The CDR3 bases are TGTGCCAGTTGGGCGGGTGGAAACACCATATATTTT. The genes are TRBV7-9 and TRBJ1-3; the D is unclear. The CDR3 runs 12 residues. The germline V and J ends were trimmed by 9 bases and 3 bases, with 9 bases remaining between them. Per the germline V gene, CDR1 is SEHNR and CDR2 is FQNEAQ (reference sequence).

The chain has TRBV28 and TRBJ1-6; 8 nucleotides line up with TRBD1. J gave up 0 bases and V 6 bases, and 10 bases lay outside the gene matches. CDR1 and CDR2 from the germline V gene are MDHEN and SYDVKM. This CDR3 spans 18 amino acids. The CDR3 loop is CASRIPGQETSYNSPLHF. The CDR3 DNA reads TGTGCCAGCAGAATCCCGGGACAGGAGACCTCCTATAATTCACCCCTCCACTTT.

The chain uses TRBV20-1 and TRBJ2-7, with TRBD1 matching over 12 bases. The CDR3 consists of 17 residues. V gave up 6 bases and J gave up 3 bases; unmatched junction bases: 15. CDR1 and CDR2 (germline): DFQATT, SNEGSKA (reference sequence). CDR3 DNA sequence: TGCAGTGCCCCAGGGACAGGGGGCAGAATAAATTTCTACGAGCAGTACTTC. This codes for CSAPGTGGRINFYEQYF.

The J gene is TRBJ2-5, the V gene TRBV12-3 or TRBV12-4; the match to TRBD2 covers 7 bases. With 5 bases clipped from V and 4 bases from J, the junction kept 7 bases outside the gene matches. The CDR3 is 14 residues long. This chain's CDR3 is CASSEGWGGETQYF. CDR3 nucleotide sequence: TGTGCCAGCAGTGAGGGGTGGGGGGGAGAGACCCAGTACTTC.

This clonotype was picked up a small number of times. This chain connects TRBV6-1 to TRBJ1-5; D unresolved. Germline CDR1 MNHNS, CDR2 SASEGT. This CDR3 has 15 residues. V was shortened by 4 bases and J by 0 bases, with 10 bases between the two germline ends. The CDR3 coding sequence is TGTGCCAGCAGTGGAGGCTGGTATAGCAATCAGCCCCAGCATTTT. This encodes CASSGGWYSNQPQHF.

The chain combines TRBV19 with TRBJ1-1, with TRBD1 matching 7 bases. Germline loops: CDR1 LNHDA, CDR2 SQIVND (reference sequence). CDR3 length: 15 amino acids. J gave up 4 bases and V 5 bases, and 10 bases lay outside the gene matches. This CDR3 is CASSPWTGRRTEAFF. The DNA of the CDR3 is TGTGCCAGTAGTCCCTGGACAGGACGGCGCACTGAAGCTTTCTTT.

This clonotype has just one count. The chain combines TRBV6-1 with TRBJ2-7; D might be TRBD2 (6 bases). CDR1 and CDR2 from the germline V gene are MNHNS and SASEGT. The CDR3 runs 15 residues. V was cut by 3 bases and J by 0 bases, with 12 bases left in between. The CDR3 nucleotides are TGTGCCAGCAGTGAGGGAATAGCGGACTCCTACGAGCAGTACTTC. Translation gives CASSEGIADSYEQYF.

As DNA, the CDR3 is TGTGCCAGTGAGGGTTTAAATTCACCCCTCCACTTT. The encoded protein is CASEGLNSPLHF. The chain couples TRBV2 to TRBJ1-6, with unresolved D. Trimming shortened V by 9 bases and J by 7 bases, and 10 bases separated the two germline ends. The germline gives CDR1 SNHLY, CDR2 FYNNEI. The CDR3 extends over 12 amino acids.

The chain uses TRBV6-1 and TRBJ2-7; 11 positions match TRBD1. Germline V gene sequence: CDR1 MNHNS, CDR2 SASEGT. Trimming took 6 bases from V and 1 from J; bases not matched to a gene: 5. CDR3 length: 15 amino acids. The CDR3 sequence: CASRKGQGGSYEQYF. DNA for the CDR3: TGTGCCAGCAGAAAGGGACAGGGGGGATCCTACGAGCAGTACTTC.

The CDR3 sequence is CASSRTSGRNSGANVLTF. The CDR3 DNA reads as TGTGCCAGCAGTCGTACTAGCGGGAGGAACTCTGGGGCCAACGTCCTGACTTTC. The chain has TRBV7-8 and TRBJ2-6, with 12 positions matching TRBD2. Germline V gives CDR1 SGHVS, CDR2 FQNEAQ. V trimming: 6 bases; J trimming: 0 bases; junction bases outside the gene matches: 6. The CDR3 contains 18 residues. Complete variable domain (other parts from reference TRBV7-8 and TRBJ2-6): GAGVSQSPRYKVAKRGQDVALRCDPISGHVSLFWYQQALGQGPEFLTYFQNEAQLDKSGLPSDRFFAERPEGSVSTLKIQRTQQEDSAVYLCASSRTSGRNSGANVLTFGAGSRLTVL.

This CDR3 is CASSLELAGVLLSQFF. The CDR3, as DNA: TGTGCCAGCAGCTTAGAACTAGCGGGAGTTCTGTTATCGCAGTTCTTC. V and J are TRBV7-2 and TRBJ2-1; TRBD2 aligns across 11 bases. The germline CDR1 and CDR2 sequences are SGHTA and FQGNSA. The CDR3 runs to 16 residues. V lost 1 base to trimming and J lost 12 bases; unmatched junction nucleotides: 11.